Listed below are T cell receptor beta chains from one sample, sequenced in a study of OX40 agonist ivuxolimab in advanced cancers. Assay: immunoSEQ multiplex PCR; the TCRdb copy retains only in-frame clones and omits some. Of 20,000 to 25,000 clones in the sample, about 73% were seen once. The sample in question was CD4+ or CD8+ T cells sorted from blood, obtained in a trial of the OX40 agonist ivuxolimab. These receptors all stem from an adult with an advanced solid tumor such as melanoma, head and neck, liver or kidney cancer. CDR3s include the opening cysteine and the closing phenylalanine or tryptophan. D genes are given only for firm matches. A row's size may be missing; if present it is once, few, many or a size class.

clone size	D gene	V gene	J gene	CDR3 protein	CDR3 DNA
-	TRBD1	TRBV2	TRBJ2-7	CASSENLGTGRRYF	TGTGCCAGCAGTGAAAATTTGGGGACAGGCCGGCGGTACTTC
-	-	TRBV19	TRBJ2-2	CASSIGGPGELFF	TGTGCCAGTAGTATCGGGGGTCCCGGGGAGCTGTTTTTT
-	-	TRBV9	TRBJ1-6	CASSASGIGSPLHF	TGTGCCAGCAGCGCCTCAGGGATAGGGTCACCCCTCCACTTT
few	TRBD1	TRBV5-1	TRBJ1-4	CASSPGTGGLGEKLFF	TGCGCCAGCAGCCCCGGGACAGGGGGCTTGGGGGAAAAACTGTTTTTT
-	TRBD1	TRBV28	TRBJ2-7	CASSSGDSYLSYEQYF	TGTGCCAGCAGTTCAGGGGACAGTTACCTCTCCTACGAGCAGTACTTC
-	-	TRBV6-6	TRBJ1-5	CASSYSSQGNQPQHF	TGTGCCAGCAGTTACTCCTCCCAGGGCAATCAGCCCCAGCATTTT
-	TRBD2	TRBV7-2	TRBJ2-7	CASSLRLAGSYEQYF	TGTGCCAGCAGCTTACGACTAGCGGGCTCCTACGAGCAGTACTTC
-	-	TRBV10-2	TRBJ2-2	CATRGDTPNTGELFF	TGCGCCACGAGGGGGGATACACCGAACACCGGGGAGCTGTTTTTT
-	TRBD2	TRBV30	TRBJ2-3	CAWRRGPGGDTQYF	TGTGCCTGGAGACGAGGGCCGGGGGGGGATACGCAGTATTTT
-	-	TRBV6-4	TRBJ2-3	CASSDGGATDTQYF	TGTGCCAGCAGTGACGGGGGGGCCACAGATACGCAGTATTTT
-	-	TRBV2	TRBJ2-7	CASRTPSGTRAYEQYF	TGTGCCAGCCGGACTCCTTCCGGGACAAGGGCCTACGAGCAGTACTTC
-	-	TRBV9	TRBJ1-5	CASSVEGFSNQPQQF	TGTGCCAGCAGCGTAGAGGGGTTTAGCAATCAGCCCCAGCAATTT
few	-	TRBV5-4	TRBJ2-1	CASSLVGSTNEQFF	TGTGCCAGCAGCTTGGTAGGCTCCACCAATGAGCAGTTCTTC
-	TRBD2	TRBV20-1	TRBJ2-7	CSPSGSHEQYF	TGCAGTCCTAGCGGGAGCCACGAGCAGTACTTC
-	TRBD2	TRBV6-1	TRBJ2-7	CASRVEAGGSYEQYF	TGTGCCAGCAGGGTGGAAGCGGGAGGCTCCTACGAGCAGTACTTC
-	-	TRBV7-3	TRBJ1-2	CASSLARALYGYTF	TGTGCCAGCAGCTTAGCAAGGGCTCTCTATGGCTACACCTTC
-	TRBD1	TRBV28	TRBJ1-5	CASRPGGSSNQPQHF	TGTGCCAGCAGACCAGGGGGGTCGAGCAATCAGCCCCAGCATTTT
-	-	TRBV28	TRBJ2-7	CASRLEDLGSSLYEQYF	TGTGCCAGCAGACTCGAAGATTTGGGTTCATCCCTATACGAGCAGTACTTC
-	-	TRBV5-6	TRBJ2-1	CASSLSPEESNEQFF	TGTGCCAGCAGCTTGTCCCCAGAGGAATCCAATGAGCAGTTCTTC
-	TRBD2	TRBV19	TRBJ2-3	CASSSSPAGGRPDTQYF	TGTGCCAGTAGTAGCTCTCCAGCGGGAGGTCGCCCAGATACGCAGTATTTT
-	-	TRBV10-3	TRBJ1-1	CAISESRQDDTEAFF	TGTGCCATCAGTGAGTCGAGGCAGGACGACACTGAAGCTTTCTTT
once	-	TRBV6-1	TRBJ2-5	CASSRQETQYF	TGTGCCAGCAGCCGTCAAGAGACCCAGTACTTC
-	-	TRBV7-8	TRBJ1-1	CASSLGRVDTEAFF	TGTGCCAGCAGCTTGGGCAGGGTGGACACTGAAGCTTTCTTT
few	-	TRBV6-5	TRBJ2-2	CASSPTTGTGELFF	TGTGCCAGCAGTCCAACTACAGGGACCGGGGAGCTGTTTTTT
-	TRBD2	TRBV10-1	TRBJ2-3	CASSLAGGTDTQYF	TGCGCCAGCAGTCTAGCGGGAGGGACAGATACGCAGTATTTT
once	-	TRBV19	TRBJ2-2	CASNKGINTGELFF	TGTGCCAGCAATAAGGGGATTAACACCGGGGAGCTGTTTTTT
-	TRBD2	TRBV7-3	TRBJ2-3	CASSLTPAGGTDTQYF	TGTGCCAGCAGCTTAACACCCGCGGGGGGCACAGATACGCAGTATTTT
-	TRBD2	TRBV6-5	TRBJ2-3	CASSYYLGGRVDTQYF	TGTGCCAGCAGTTACTACCTGGGCGGGAGGGTTGATACGCAGTATTTT
-	-	TRBV27	TRBJ1-1	CASSLLDRPRTFF	TGTGCCAGCAGTTTACTGGACAGACCTCGAACTTTCTTT
-	-	TRBV9	TRBJ1-6	CASSGGWRTNSPLHF	TGTGCCAGCAGCGGGGGGTGGCGAACTAATTCACCCCTCCACTTT
-	-	TRBV15	TRBJ2-5	CATSRDSVGTQYF	TGTGCCACCAGCAGAGATTCTGTAGGGACCCAGTACTTC
-	-	TRBV5-1	TRBJ2-2	CASSPDSPNTGELFF	TGCGCCAGCAGCCCGGACAGCCCGAACACCGGGGAGCTGTTTTTT
-	TRBD1	TRBV13	TRBJ1-2	CASSLGQGAFGYTF	TGTGCCAGCAGCTTAGGACAGGGGGCTTTTGGCTACACCTTC
-	-	TRBV5-4	TRBJ2-7	CASSTVPKGGSYEQYF	TGTGCCAGCAGCACTGTGCCCAAAGGGGGCTCCTACGAGCAGTACTTC
-	-	TRBV9	TRBJ2-7	CASGRQLMSEQYF	TGTGCCAGTGGGCGACAACTTATGAGCGAGCAGTACTTC
-	-	TRBV6-6	TRBJ2-3	CASRGPIGTDTQYF	TGTGCCAGCCGGGGGCCTATTGGCACAGATACGCAGTATTTT
-	TRBD2	TRBV6-1	TRBJ2-1	CASSDSGGAYNEQFF	TGTGCCAGCAGTGATAGCGGGGGGGCCTACAATGAGCAGTTCTTC
once	-	TRBV4-2	TRBJ1-4	CASSQDEGRATNEKLFF	TGTGCCAGCAGCCAAGATGAGGGCAGGGCAACAAATGAAAAACTGTTTTTT
-	-	TRBV13	TRBJ2-7	CASSLWQGAGYEQYF	TGTGCCAGCAGCTTATGGCAGGGAGCAGGCTACGAGCAGTACTTC
-	-	TRBV11-2	TRBJ2-1	CASSSLQGEGNEQFF	TGTGCCAGCAGCTCGTTACAGGGTGAAGGCAATGAGCAGTTCTTC
-	-	TRBV19	TRBJ2-2	CASSIARDTGELFF	TGTGCCAGTAGTATAGCGAGGGACACCGGGGAGCTGTTTTTT
-	-	TRBV2	TRBJ2-2	CASRGAVGSGELFF	TGTGCCAGCCGGGGGGCCGTGGGTAGCGGGGAGCTGTTTTTT
-	-	TRBV6-5	TRBJ1-1	CASSLLPRTEAFF	TGTGCCAGCAGTCTCTTACCGAGAACTGAAGCTTTCTTT
-	-	TRBV28	TRBJ2-7	CASSPTPSLISYEQYF	TGTGCCAGCAGTCCGACCCCTAGCCTTATCTCCTACGAGCAGTACTTC
few	-	TRBV29-1	TRBJ2-5	CSVEERMETQYF	TGCAGCGTTGAAGAGAGAATGGAGACCCAGTACTTC
-	TRBD2	TRBV5-6	TRBJ2-2	CASSSTSGYTGELFF	TGTGCCAGCAGCTCCACTAGCGGGTACACCGGGGAGCTGTTTTTT
few	TRBD1	TRBV9	TRBJ1-3	CASSVDPPGGRRNTIYF	TGTGCCAGCAGCGTAGACCCTCCAGGGGGTCGTAGAAACACCATATATTTT
-	TRBD2	TRBV30	TRBJ2-5	CAWSVTSGDFETQYF	TGTGCCTGGAGTGTGACTAGCGGGGATTTTGAGACCCAGTACTTC
-	-	TRBV4-2	TRBJ2-5	CASSHATTMDGETQYF	TGTGCCAGCAGCCATGCGACTACCATGGACGGAGAGACCCAGTACTTC
-	TRBD2	TRBV19	TRBJ2-5	CASSIVAGGLQETQYF	TGTGCCAGTAGTATCGTGGCGGGGGGGTTACAAGAGACCCAGTACTTC
-	TRBD2	TRBV6-4	TRBJ2-2	CASRPTSGGRNTGELFF	TGTGCCAGCAGGCCGACTAGCGGGGGCAGAAACACCGGGGAGCTGTTTTTT
-	-	TRBV25-1	TRBJ1-5	CASSLSGRPNQPQHF	TGTGCCAGCAGTCTATCAGGCAGGCCTAATCAGCCCCAGCATTTT